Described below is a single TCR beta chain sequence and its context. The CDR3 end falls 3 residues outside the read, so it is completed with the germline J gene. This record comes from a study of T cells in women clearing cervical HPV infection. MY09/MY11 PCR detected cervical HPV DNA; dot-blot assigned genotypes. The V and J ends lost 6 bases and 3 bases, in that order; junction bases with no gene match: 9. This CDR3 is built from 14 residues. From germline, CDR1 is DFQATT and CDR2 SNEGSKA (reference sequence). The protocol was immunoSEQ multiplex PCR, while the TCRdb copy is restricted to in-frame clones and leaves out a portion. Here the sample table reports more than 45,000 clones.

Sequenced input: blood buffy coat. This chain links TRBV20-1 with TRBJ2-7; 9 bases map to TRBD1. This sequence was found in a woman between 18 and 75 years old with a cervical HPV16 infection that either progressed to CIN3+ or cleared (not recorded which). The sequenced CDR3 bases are TGCAGTGCGCCCGTCCGGGACAGGGACTACGAG. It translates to CSAPVRDRDYE. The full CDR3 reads CSAPVRDRDYEQYF.